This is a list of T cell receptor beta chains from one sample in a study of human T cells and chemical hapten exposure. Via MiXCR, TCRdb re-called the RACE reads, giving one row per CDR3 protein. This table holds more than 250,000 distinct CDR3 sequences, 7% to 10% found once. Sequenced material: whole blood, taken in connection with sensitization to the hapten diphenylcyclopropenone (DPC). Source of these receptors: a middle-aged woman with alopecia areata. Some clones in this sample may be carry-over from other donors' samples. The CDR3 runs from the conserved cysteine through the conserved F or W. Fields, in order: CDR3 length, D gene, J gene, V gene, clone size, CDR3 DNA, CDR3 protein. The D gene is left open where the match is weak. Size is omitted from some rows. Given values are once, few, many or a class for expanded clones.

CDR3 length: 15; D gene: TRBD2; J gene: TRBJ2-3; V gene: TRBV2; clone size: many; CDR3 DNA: TGTGCCAGCCGAGCTACTAGCGCTCCGGCTGAGGGGCAGTATTTT; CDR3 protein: CASRATSAPAEGQYF
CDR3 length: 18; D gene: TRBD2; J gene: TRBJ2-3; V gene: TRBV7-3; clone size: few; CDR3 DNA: TGTGCCAGCAGCTTATTGGGACTAGCGGGTACACACACAGATACGCAGTATTTT; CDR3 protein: CASSLLGLAGTHTDTQYF
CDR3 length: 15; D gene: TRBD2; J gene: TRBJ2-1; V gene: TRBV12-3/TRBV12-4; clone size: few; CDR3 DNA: TGTGCCAGCAGCATAGGGCTAGCGGCTTACAATGAGCAGTTCTTC; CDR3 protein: CASSIGLAAYNEQFF
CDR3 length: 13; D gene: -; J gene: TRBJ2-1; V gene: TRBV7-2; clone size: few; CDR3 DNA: TGTGCCAGCAGCTCCTTGGGCTTTTATGAGCAGTTCTTC; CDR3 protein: CASSSLGFYEQFF
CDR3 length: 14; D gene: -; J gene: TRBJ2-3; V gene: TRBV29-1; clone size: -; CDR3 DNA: TGCAGCGCGAGCGAGGCAGGCCCCACGGATACGCAGTATTTT; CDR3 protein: CSASEAGPTDTQYF
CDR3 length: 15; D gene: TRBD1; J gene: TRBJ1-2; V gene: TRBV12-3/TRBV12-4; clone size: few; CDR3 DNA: TGTGCCAGCAGCTACCTGGGACAGGTTAACTATGGCTACACCTTC; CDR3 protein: CASSYLGQVNYGYTF
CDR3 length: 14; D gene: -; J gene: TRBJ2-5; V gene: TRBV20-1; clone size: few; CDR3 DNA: TGCAGTCCCAGCGAGGCGGGGAACCAAGAGACCCAGTACTTC; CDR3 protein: CSPSEAGNQETQYF
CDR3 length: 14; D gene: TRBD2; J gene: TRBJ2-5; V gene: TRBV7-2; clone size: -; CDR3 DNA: TGTGCCAGCAGCCTCCTTAGCGGGAAAGAGACCCAGTACTTC; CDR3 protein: CASSLLSGKETQYF
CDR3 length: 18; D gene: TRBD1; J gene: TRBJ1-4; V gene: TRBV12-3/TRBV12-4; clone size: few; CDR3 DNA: TGTGCCAGCAGTCTCGACAGGGGCCTAGGAGCAACTAATGAAAAACTGTTTTTT; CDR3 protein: CASSLDRGLGATNEKLFF
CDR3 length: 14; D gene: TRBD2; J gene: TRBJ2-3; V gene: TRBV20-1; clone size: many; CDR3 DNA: TGCAGTCCCCTGGCGGGAGGGGAGGCAGATACGCAGTATTTT; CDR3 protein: CSPLAGGEADTQYF
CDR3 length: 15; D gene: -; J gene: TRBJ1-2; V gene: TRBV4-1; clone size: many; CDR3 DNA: TGCGCCAGCAGCCAAGACGGGGGTAGGAGCTATGGCTACACCTTC; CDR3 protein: CASSQDGGRSYGYTF
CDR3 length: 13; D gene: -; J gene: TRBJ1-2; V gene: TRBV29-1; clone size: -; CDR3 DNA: TGCAGCGTCCCCTCTGGGGGGGCGCTTGGCTACACCTTC; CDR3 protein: CSVPSGGALGYTF
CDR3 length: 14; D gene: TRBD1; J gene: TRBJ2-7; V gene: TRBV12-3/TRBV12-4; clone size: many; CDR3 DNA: TGTGCCAGCAGTTTAGCCGGGACAGGGGACGAGCAGTACTTC; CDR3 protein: CASSLAGTGDEQYF
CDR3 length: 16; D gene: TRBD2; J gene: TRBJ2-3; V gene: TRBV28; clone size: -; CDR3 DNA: TGTGCCAGCAGTTTGGCGGGAGGGATGATTACAGATACGCAGTATTTT; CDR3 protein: CASSLAGGMITDTQYF
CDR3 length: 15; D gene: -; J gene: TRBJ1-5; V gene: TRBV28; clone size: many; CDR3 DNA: TGTGCCAGCAGTTTTCTACTTATTAGCAATCAGCCCCAGCATTTT; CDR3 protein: CASSFLLISNQPQHF
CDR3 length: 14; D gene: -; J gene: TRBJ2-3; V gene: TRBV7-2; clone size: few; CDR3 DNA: TGTGCCAGCAGCTTAGACAGCCAAATGGGTACGCAGTATTTT; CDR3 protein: CASSLDSQMGTQYF
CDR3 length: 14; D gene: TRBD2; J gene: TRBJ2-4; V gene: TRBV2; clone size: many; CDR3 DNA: TGTGCCAGCAGTGACCCTAGCGGGACAAACATTCAGTACTTC; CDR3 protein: CASSDPSGTNIQYF
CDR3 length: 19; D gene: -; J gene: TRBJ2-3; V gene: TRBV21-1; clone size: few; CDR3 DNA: TGTGCCAGCAGCAAGGAGCGGCCGCAGAGGACCCCAAACCCAGATACGCAGTATTTT; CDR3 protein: CASSKERPQRTPNPDTQYF
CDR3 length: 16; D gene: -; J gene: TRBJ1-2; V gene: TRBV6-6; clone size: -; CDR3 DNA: TGTGCCAGCAGTTACTTCGACAGTCAGGGGCCCTATGGCTACACCTTC; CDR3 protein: CASSYFDSQGPYGYTF
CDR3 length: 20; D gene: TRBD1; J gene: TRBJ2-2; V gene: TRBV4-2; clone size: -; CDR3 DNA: TGTGCCAGCAACGACATACAGGGGGGAACCGGGACAGGGGACACCGGGGAGCTGTTTTTT; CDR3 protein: CASNDIQGGTGTGDTGELFF
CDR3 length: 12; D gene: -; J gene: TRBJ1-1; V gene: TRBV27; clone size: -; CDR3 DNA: TGTGCCAGCAGCCCGGACGGGAATGAAGCTTTCTTT; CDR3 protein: CASSPDGNEAFF
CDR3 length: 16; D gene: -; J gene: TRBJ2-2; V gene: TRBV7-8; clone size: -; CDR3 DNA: TGTGCCAGCAGCTTAGCGTACAGGTCGAACACCGGGGAGCTGTTTTTT; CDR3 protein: CASSLAYRSNTGELFF
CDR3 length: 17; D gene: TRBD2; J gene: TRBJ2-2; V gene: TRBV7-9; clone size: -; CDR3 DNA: TGTGCCAGCAGCCCACCGGGACTAGCGGTTCTCACCGGGGAGCTGTTTTTT; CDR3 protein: CASSPPGLAVLTGELFF
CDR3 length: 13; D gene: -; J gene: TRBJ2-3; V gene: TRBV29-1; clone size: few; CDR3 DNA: TGCAGCGTCGTCCGCGGGCCCACAGATACGCAGTATTTT; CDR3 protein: CSVVRGPTDTQYF
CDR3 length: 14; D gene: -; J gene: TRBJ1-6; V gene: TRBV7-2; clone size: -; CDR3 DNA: TGTGCCAGCAGCTTAACAGGGATACGATCACCCCTCCACTTT; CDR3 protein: CASSLTGIRSPLHF